This TCR beta chain was sequenced in a study of T cell repertoires in cytomegalovirus infection. The germline V gene has CDR1 MGHRA and CDR2 YSYEKL. The CDR3 spans 16 residues. J gave up 0 bases and V 1 base, and 5 bases lay outside the gene matches. This clonotype showed up many times. In TCRdb, the reads were re-called with MiXCR into one record per CDR3 protein. There are approximately 500,000 distinct CDR3 sequences in the sample; approximately 10% occur only once, and roughly a tenth lies in the top ten. The specimen sequenced was PBMCs. The chain couples TRBV4-1 to TRBJ1-1, with TRBD1 matching over 7 bases. The receptor was derived from a human donor in good health (CMV status not recorded). Some clones in this sample may be carry-over from other donors' samples. The CDR3: CASSQAQTGVNTEAFF. The CDR3 region has the DNA TGCGCCAGCAGCCAAGCTCAAACAGGGGTGAACACTGAAGCTTTCTTT.